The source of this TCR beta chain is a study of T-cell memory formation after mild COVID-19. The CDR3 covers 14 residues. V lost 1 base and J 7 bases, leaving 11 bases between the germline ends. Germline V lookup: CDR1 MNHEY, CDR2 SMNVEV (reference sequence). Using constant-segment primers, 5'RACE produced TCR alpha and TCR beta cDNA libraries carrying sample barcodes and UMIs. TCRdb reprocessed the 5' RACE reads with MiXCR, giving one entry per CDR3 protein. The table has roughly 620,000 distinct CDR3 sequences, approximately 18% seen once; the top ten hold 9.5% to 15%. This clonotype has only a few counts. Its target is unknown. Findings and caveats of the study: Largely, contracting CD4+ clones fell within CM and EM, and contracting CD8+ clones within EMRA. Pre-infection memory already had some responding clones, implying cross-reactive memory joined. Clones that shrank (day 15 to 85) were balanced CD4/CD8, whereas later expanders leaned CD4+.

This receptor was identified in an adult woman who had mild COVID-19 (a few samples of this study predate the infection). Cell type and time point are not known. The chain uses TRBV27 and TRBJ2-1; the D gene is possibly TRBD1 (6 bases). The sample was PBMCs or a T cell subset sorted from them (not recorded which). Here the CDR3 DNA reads TGTGCCAGCAGTTTATTGCAGGGGCGAAATGAGCAGTTCTTC. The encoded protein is CASSLLQGRNEQFF.